Below are 5 T cell receptor beta chains sequenced from a single sample in a study of IL-17A CD8 T cells in psoriatic arthritis synovium. Actively inflamed joints of psoriatic arthritis patients supplied the aspirated synovial fluid. The protocol was immunoSEQ multiplex PCR, while the TCRdb copy is restricted to in-frame clones and leaves out a portion. Of about 2,300 clones in the sample, about 71% were seen once. Material for sequencing was memory CD8+ T cells from synovial fluid. Subset in this sample: bulk memory CD8+ T cells (CD45RA-CD27+/- and CD45RA+CD27-). Source of these receptors: a human donor with psoriatic arthritis.

This rearrangement joins TRBV10-2 to TRBJ2-1, with no clear D. The V end was cut by 8 bases, the J end by 1 base, with 9 bases between. The germline V gene has CDR1 WSHSY and CDR2 SAAADI. The length of the CDR3 is 13 residues. This CDR3 reads CASWCSSYNEQFF. The CDR3, as DNA: TGCGCCAGCTGGTGTTCGTCCTACAATGAGCAGTTCTTC.

The genes are TRBV7-2 and TRBJ2-7; 8 bases match TRBD1. After removal of 8 bases from V and 3 bases from J, the junction contained 3 bases not matched to a gene. Germline CDR1 reads SGHTA; CDR2 reads FQGNSA. The CDR3 loop spans 12 amino acids. CDR3 sequence: CASADRGYEQYF. As DNA, the CDR3 is TGTGCCAGCGCCGACAGGGGCTACGAGCAGTACTTC.

The chain uses TRBV7-9 and TRBJ1-6, with D possibly matching TRBD1 (6 bases). CDR1 SEHNR and CDR2 FQNEAQ come from the germline V gene (reference sequence). Trimming removed 6 bases at V and 7 bases at J, with 13 bases between. There are 14 residues in the CDR3. CDR3 protein: CASREDSLNSPLHF. The CDR3 DNA is TGTGCCAGCAGGGAGGACAGCTTAAATTCACCCCTCCACTTT.

This clone is a singleton in its sample. The chain combines TRBV9 with TRBJ1-1; 7 positions match TRBD1. The J segment lost 4 bases and the V segment lost 2 bases, leaving 2 bases of the junction unmatched. CDR3 length: 13 residues. Germline CDR1 is SGDLS and CDR2 is YYNGEE. The CDR3 DNA sequence: TGTGCCAGCAGCGTCCAGGGGGTCACTGAAGCTTTCTTT. This gives the protein CASSVQGVTEAFF.

The V and J genes are TRBV7-9 and TRBJ2-1; 9 bases map to TRBD1. V shed 5 bases and J 1 base; nucleotides not matched to a gene: 6. CDR3 length: 16 amino acids. Germline CDR1 SEHNR, CDR2 FQNEAQ (reference sequence). The CDR3 nucleotides are TGTGCCAGCAGCGGCGGGACAGGGAAGTCCTACAATGAGCAGTTCTTC. It is translated as CASSGGTGKSYNEQFF.